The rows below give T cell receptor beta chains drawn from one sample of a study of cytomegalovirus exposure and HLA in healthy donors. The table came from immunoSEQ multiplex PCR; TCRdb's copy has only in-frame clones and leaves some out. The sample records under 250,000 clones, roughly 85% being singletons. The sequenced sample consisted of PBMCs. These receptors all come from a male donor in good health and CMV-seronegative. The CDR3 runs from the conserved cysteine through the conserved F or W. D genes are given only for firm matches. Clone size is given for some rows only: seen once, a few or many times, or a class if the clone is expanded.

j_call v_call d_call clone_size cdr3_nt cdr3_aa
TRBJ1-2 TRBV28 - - TGTGCCAGCAGTTTCCCCGGGACAAATAACTATGGCTACACCTTC CASSFPGTNNYGYTF
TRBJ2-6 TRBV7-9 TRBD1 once TGTGCCAGCAGCTTATTCAGGGGGACCTCTGGGGCCAACGTCCTGACTTTC CASSLFRGTSGANVLTF
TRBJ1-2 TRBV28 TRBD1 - TGTGCCAGCAGTCCTACAGGGGTTGGAAGTGGCTACACCTTC CASSPTGVGSGYTF
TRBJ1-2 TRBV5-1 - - TGCGCCAGCAGCGAAACCACAGAGTACACCTTC CASSETTEYTF
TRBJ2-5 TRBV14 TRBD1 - TGTGCCAGCAGCCAATTCTACGGACAGGGGGAGACCCAGTACTTC CASSQFYGQGETQYF
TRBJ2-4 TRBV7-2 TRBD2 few TGTGCCAGCAGCATCTCTCCTACTAGCGGGGGGTCGAAAAACATTCAGTACTTC CASSISPTSGGSKNIQYF
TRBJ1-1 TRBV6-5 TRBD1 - TGTGCCAGCAGTTACTCCGAGGACAGGCCGAACACTGAAGCTTTCTTT CASSYSEDRPNTEAFF
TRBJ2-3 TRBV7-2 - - TGTGCCAGCAGCTTTGCGTCGGTTAGCACAGATACGCAGTATTTT CASSFASVSTDTQYF
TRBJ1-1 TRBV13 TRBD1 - TGTGCCAGCAGCCCCTGGACAGGGGATGAAGCTTTCTTT CASSPWTGDEAFF
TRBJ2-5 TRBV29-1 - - TGCAGCGTTGATCGGCTAGCGGGACAGGGGGAGACCCAGTACTTC CSVDRLAGQGETQYF
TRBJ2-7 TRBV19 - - TGTGCCAGTAGTATACCCCTTACCGGCGAGCAGTACTTC CASSIPLTGEQYF
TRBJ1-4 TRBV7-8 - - TGTGCCAGCAGCTCGGGCGGGGGCCGTGAAAAACTGTTTTTT CASSSGGGREKLFF
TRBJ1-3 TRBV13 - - TGTGCCAGCAGCTTATATGGGCCTGGAAACACCATATATTTT CASSLYGPGNTIYF
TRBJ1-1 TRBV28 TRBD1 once TGTGCCAGCAGGGATTACAGGGGTAAGGTCACTGAAGCTTTCTTT CASRDYRGKVTEAFF
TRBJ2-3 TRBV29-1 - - TGCAGCGTTGTAACAGGATTCACAGATACGCAGTATTTT CSVVTGFTDTQYF
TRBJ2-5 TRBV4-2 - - TGTGCCAGCAGCCAAGACTCCGGACTAGGGGGAGAGACCCAGTACTTC CASSQDSGLGGETQYF
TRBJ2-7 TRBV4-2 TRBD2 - TGTGCCAGCAGCCAAGGGGTCAGCGGGGGGTTCTACGAGCAGTACTTC CASSQGVSGGFYEQYF
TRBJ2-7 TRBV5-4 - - TGTGCCAGCAGCTCAGACTCCTACGAGCAGTACTTC CASSSDSYEQYF
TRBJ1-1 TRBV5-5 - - TGTGCCAGCAGCTGGTTGACAGTCATGAACACTGAAGCTTTCTTT CASSWLTVMNTEAFF
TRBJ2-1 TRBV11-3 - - TGTGCCAGCAGCTTAGGGGGAGAAGACAATGAGCAGTTCTTC CASSLGGEDNEQFF
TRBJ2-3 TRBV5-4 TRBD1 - TGTGCCAGCAGCTTGGGCAACAGGGGGGCCCTCACAGATACGCAGTATTTT CASSLGNRGALTDTQYF
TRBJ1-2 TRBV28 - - TGTGCCAGCAACCTACCCACAGGGGGCTACACCTTC CASNLPTGGYTF
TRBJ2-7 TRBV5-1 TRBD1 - TGCGCCAGCAGCTTGGGTCGGACAGGGAACGAGCAGTGCTTC CASSLGRTGNEQCF
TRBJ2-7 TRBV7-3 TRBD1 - TGTGCCAGCAGCCGGGACAGAACCTACGAGCAGTACTTC CASSRDRTYEQYF
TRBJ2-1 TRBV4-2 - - TGTGCCAGCAGCCAAGAGGCAACCCCTTACAATGAGCAGTTCTTC CASSQEATPYNEQFF
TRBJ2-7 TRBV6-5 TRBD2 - TGTGCCAGCAGCCGGACTAGCGGGTACGAGCAGTACTTC CASSRTSGYEQYF
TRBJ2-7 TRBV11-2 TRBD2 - TGTGCCAGCAGCAGGGCTCGGGGGAGGGAGTCCTACGAGCAGTATTTC CASSRARGRESYEQYF
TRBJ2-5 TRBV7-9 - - TGTGCCAGCAGCTTATCTCGCGGGGGCGAAGAGACCCAGTACTTC CASSLSRGGEETQYF
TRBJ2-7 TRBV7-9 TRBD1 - TGTGCCAGCAGCTTAGTGGACAGGGGGTATTACGAGCAGTACTTC CASSLVDRGYYEQYF
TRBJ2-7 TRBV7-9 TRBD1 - TGTTCCAGCAGCTTAGACGACAGGGAACCCTCCTACGAGCAGTACTTC CSSSLDDREPSYEQYF
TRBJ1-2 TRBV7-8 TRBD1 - TGTGCCAGCAGCTCGGGCCGACAGGGAAGGGACGGCTACACCTTC CASSSGRQGRDGYTF
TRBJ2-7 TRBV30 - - TGTGCCTGGAATAAGGGGCAGGGGTCCTACGAGCAGTACTTC CAWNKGQGSYEQYF
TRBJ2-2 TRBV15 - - TGTGCCACCAGCTCACCGGGACAGAACACCGGGGAGCTGTTTTTT CATSSPGQNTGELFF
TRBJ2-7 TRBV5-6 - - TGTGCCAGCAGCTTCGGGGATAGCTCCTACGAGCAGTACTTC CASSFGDSSYEQYF
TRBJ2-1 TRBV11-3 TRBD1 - TGTGCCAGCAGCCCTCCGGGACCGAGGGGGCATGAGCAGTTCTTC CASSPPGPRGHEQFF
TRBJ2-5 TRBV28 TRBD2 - TGTGCCAGCAGTTTAACTAGCGGGTCCGGGGGGACCCAGTACTTC CASSLTSGSGGTQYF
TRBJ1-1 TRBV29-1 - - TGCAGCGTGGCCCCAGGGGAGAGCACTGAAGCTTTCTTT CSVAPGESTEAFF
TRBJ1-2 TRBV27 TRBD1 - TGTGCCAGCAGTCAAGGACAGGGGGCGTTTTCTAACTATGGCTACACCTTC CASSQGQGAFSNYGYTF
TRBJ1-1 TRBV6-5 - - TGTGCCAGCAGTTACCTGGGGGCGGGTATTACTGAAGCTTTCTTT CASSYLGAGITEAFF
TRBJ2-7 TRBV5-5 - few TGTGCCAGCAGCCCAGGGTTCTACGAGCAGTACTTC CASSPGFYEQYF
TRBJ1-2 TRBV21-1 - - TGTGCCAGCAGCAAAAGGGAGGTGGACTATGGCTACACCTTC CASSKREVDYGYTF
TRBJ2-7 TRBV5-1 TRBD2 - TGCGCCAGCTCTAGCGGTTGGAACGAGCAGTACTTC CASSSGWNEQYF
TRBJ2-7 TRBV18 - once TGTGCCAGCTCACATGGGGACTTACAGGACGAGCAGTACTTC CASSHGDLQDEQYF
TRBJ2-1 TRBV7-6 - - TGTGCCAGCAGCTTAATAAACACCCGCTCCTACAATGAGCAGTTCTTC CASSLINTRSYNEQFF
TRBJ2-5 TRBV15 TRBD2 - TGTACCACCAGTCCTCGGACTAGCGGGTTAAAAGAGACCCAGTACTTC CTTSPRTSGLKETQYF
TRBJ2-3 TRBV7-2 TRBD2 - TGTGCCAGCAGCGACCGACTAGCCCATACGCAGTATTTT CASSDRLAHTQYF
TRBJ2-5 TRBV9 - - TGTGCCAGCAGCGTAAAGGAGGCGCTTGGAGGGACCCAGTACTTC CASSVKEALGGTQYF
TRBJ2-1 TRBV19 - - TGTGCCAGTAGTAGGGCACAGGGAGATGAGCAGTTCTTC CASSRAQGDEQFF
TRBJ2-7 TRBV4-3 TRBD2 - TGCGCCAGCAGCCAAGGAGCGGGAAGTTTTTACGAGCAGTACTTC CASSQGAGSFYEQYF
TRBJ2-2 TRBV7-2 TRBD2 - TGTGCCAGCACGGGGACTAGCGGGAACACCGGGGAGCTGTTTTTT CASTGTSGNTGELFF
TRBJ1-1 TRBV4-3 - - TGCGCCAGCAGCCCTTCGACAGTGAACACTGAAGCTTTCTTT CASSPSTVNTEAFF
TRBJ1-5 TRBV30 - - TGTGCCTGGAGTGTGGGGGCAGGGATTAGCAATCAGCCCCAGCATTTT CAWSVGAGISNQPQHF
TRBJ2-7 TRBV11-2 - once TGTGCCAGCAGCTTAGGGCCAGGGACCTACGAGCAGTACTTC CASSLGPGTYEQYF
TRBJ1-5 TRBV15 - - TGTGCCACCAGCATTCCCAGGCAGCCCCAGCATTTT CATSIPRQPQHF